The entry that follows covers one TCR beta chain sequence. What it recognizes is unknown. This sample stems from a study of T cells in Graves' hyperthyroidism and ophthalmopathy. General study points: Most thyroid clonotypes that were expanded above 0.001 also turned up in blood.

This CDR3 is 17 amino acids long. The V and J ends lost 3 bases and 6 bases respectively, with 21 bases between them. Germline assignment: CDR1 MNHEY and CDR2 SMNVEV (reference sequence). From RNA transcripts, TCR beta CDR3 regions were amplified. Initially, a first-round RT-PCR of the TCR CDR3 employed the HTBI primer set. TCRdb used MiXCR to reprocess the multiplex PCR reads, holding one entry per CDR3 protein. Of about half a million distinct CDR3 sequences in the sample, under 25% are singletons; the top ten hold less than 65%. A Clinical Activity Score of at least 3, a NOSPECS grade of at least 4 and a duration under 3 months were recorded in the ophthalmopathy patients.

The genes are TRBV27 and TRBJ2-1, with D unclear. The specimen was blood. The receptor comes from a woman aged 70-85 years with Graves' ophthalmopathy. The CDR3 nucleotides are TGTGCCAGCAGTTTCACGAGCTCCCCCTTGCCTGGCAATGAGCAGTTCTTC. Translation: CASSFTSSPLPGNEQFF.